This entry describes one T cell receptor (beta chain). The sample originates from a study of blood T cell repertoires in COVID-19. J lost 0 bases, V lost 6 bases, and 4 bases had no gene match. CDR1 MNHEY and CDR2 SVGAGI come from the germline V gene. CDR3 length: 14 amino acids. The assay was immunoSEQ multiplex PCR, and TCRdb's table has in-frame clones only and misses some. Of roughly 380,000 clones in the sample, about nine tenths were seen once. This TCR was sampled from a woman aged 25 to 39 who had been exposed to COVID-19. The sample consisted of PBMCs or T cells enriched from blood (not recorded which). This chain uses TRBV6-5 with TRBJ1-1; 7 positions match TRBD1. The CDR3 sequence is CASSRDSMNTEAFF. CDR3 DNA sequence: TGTGCCAGCAGCCGGGACAGTATGAACACTGAAGCTTTCTTT.